Listed below are T cell receptor beta chains from one sample, sequenced in a study of cytomegalovirus exposure and HLA in healthy donors. Here immunoSEQ multiplex PCR was the method, and the copy in TCRdb shows in-frame clones only, minus some. The sample comprises some 170,000 clones, 81% of which are singletons, and roughly 4.9% rests with the top ten. Source material: PBMCs. The receptors were sampled from a woman between 18 and 29 years old in good health and CMV-seropositive. Each CDR3 is given with its conserved first and last residue. Fields, in order: V gene, J gene, D gene, clone size, CDR3 protein, CDR3 DNA. A D gene is named only where the DNA matches it firmly. Rows may omit the clone size; those that give it use once, few, many or a size class.

TRBV4-3	TRBJ2-7	.	.	CASSHLRGPGLSYEQYF	TGCGCCAGCAGCCATCTCAGGGGCCCCGGACTGTCCTACGAGCAGTACTTC
TRBV7-3	TRBJ1-2	.	.	CASSLGGGTYPYGYTF	TGTGCCAGCAGCTTAGGGGGGGGGACATACCCCTATGGCTACACCTTC
TRBV18	TRBJ1-6	.	.	CASSPPGQLDSPLHF	TGTGCCAGCTCACCACCGGGGCAGCTAGATTCACCCCTCCACTTT
TRBV4-1	TRBJ1-2	TRBD1	.	CASSPGQGAPRGYTF	TGCGCCAGCAGCCCCGGACAGGGGGCGCCCAGAGGCTACACCTTC
TRBV15	TRBJ2-7	.	.	CATSVNLRGYEQYF	TGTGCCACCAGTGTTAACCTCAGGGGCTACGAGCAGTACTTC
TRBV5-8	TRBJ2-2	.	.	CASSLFGGYTGELFF	TGTGCCAGCAGCTTGTTCGGCGGATACACCGGGGAGCTGTTTTTT
TRBV7-9	TRBJ1-2	.	.	CASSLGAQFYGYTF	TGTGCCAGCAGCTTAGGGGCGCAATTCTATGGCTACACCTTC
TRBV25-1	TRBJ2-7	.	.	CASSAGVPYEQYF	TGTGCCAGCAGTGCCGGGGTCCCCTACGAGCAGTACTTC
TRBV20-1	TRBJ1-6	.	once	CSASQVSPLHF	TGCAGTGCTAGTCAGGTTTCACCCCTCCACTTT
TRBV9	TRBJ1-6	.	.	CASSVADRNSPLHF	TGTGCCAGCAGCGTGGCCGACAGAAATTCACCCCTCCACTTT
TRBV27	TRBJ2-2	TRBD1	.	CASSPTQGDGELFF	TGTGCCAGCAGTCCCACACAGGGGGACGGGGAGCTGTTTTTT
TRBV7-7	TRBJ2-7	.	.	CASSLGSGRVYEQYF	TGTGCCAGCAGCTTAGGATCGGGCAGGGTCTACGAGCAGTACTTC
TRBV18	TRBJ2-7	TRBD1	.	CASSPGQLYEQYF	TGTGCCAGCTCACCGGGACAGCTATACGAGCAGTACTTC
TRBV27	TRBJ1-6	.	.	CASAQPMQSPLDSPLHF	TGTGCCAGCGCACAGCCTATGCAGTCACCCCTTGATTCACCCCTCCACTTT
TRBV6-4	TRBJ1-5	TRBD1	.	CARPPWCGQGGNQPQHF	TGTGCCAGGCCCCCTTGGTGTGGACAGGGCGGCAATCAGCCCCAGCATTTT
TRBV4-1	TRBJ2-3	.	.	CASSQGGGFPDTQYF	TGCGCCAGCAGCCAAGGCGGAGGTTTTCCCGATACGCAGTATTTT
TRBV18	TRBJ1-6	.	.	CASSPEGVTTNSPLHF	TGTGCCAGCTCACCTGAGGGGGTCACCACTAATTCACCCCTCCACTTT
TRBV6-5	TRBJ2-3	.	.	CASSLRLVTTDTQYF	TGTGCCAGCAGTCTCCGACTAGTAACCACAGATACGCAGTATTTT